This T cell receptor beta chain was obtained from a study of T cell changes during pregnancy in multiple sclerosis. The repertoire was sequenced with immunoSEQ multiplex PCR; TCRdb's copy has only in-frame clones and lacks some. Of 33,000 or so clones listed, 91% are singletons. The sequenced sample was CD8+ T cells from peripheral blood mononuclear cells, obtained in the second trimester of pregnancy. This receptor was obtained from a female donor in good health, enrolled as a control in a pregnancy study.

The CDR3 DNA follows: TGTGCCAGCAGCTCAACCGGGACAGGGGTTGATGGCTACACCTTC. Its translation: CASSSTGTGVDGYTF. The V gene is TRBV7-2, the J gene TRBJ1-2, with 10 bases lining up with TRBD1. The trim removed 4 bases at V and 6 bases at J, leaving 8 bases unmatched. The CDR3 has 15 residues. CDR1 is SGHTA, CDR2 FQGNSA, per germline.